Sequencing of this T cell receptor (beta chain) was carried out in a study of control samples from healthy donors and cancer patients. V lost 2 bases, J lost 7 bases, and 13 bases lay in between. The CDR3 runs to 13 residues. Germline V gives CDR1 SGHRS, CDR2 YFSETQ. Repertoires were generated with immunoSEQ multiplex PCR, while TCRdb's copy carries only in-frame clones and drops some. The top ten hold about 2.5% of the sample, which has about 130,000 clones, approximately 92% seen once. This TCR was sampled from a man aged 35-49 years in good health. The chain employs TRBV5-1 and TRBJ2-7; D is ambiguous. The source material was blood. In nucleotides, the CDR3 is TGCGCCAGCAGCTTCTACGTGGAAAAGGAGCAGTACTTC. It yields the protein CASSFYVEKEQYF.